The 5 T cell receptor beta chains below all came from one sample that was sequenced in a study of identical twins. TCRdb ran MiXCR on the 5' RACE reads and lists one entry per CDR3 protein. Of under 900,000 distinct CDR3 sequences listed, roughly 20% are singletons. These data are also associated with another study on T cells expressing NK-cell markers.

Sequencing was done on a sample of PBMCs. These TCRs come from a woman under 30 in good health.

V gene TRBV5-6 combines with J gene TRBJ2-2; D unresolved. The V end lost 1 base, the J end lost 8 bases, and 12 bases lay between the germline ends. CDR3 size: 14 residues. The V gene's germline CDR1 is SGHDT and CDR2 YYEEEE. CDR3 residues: CASSLLSKEGELFF. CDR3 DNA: TGTGCCAGCAGCTTGCTGAGTAAGGAGGGGGAGCTGTTTTTT.

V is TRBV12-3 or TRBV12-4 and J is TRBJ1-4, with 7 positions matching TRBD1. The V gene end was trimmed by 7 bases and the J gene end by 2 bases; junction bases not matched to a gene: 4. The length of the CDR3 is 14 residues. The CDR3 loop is CASTSTGTNEKLFF. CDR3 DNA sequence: TGTGCCAGCACTTCGACAGGGACTAATGAAAAACTGTTTTTT.

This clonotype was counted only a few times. The CDR3 DNA reads as TGCGCCAGCAGCCCGCCACAGTCACTCCAAGAGACCCAGTACTTC. This translates into CASSPPQSLQETQYF. The rearrangement links TRBV5-1 to TRBJ2-5; D gene unclear. Germline V gene lookup returns CDR1 SGHRS and CDR2 YFSETQ. Between the trimmed V and J ends, which lost 4 bases and 1 base, there was a span of 14 bases. The CDR3 length is 15 residues.

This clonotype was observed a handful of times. The CDR3 is CSASRTGYHEQYF. The CDR3 DNA reads TGCAGTGCCTCCAGGACAGGGTACCACGAGCAGTACTTC. The chain employs TRBV20-1 and TRBJ2-7; 8 positions match TRBD1. The CDR3 is 13 amino acids. The V and J ends lost 6 bases and 5 bases, in that order; junction bases with no gene match: 9. Germline CDR1 is DFQATT and CDR2 is SNEGSKA (reference sequence).

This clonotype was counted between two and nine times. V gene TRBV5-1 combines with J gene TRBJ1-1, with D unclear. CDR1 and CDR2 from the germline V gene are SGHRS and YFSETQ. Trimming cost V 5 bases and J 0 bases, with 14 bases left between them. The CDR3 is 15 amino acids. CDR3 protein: CASSNGVGLNTEAFF. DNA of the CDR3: TGCGCCAGCAGTAATGGAGTCGGCTTGAACACTGAAGCTTTCTTT. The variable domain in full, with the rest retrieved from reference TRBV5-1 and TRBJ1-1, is KAGVTQTPRYLIKTRGQQVTLSCSPISGHRSVSWYQQTPGQGLQFLFEYFSETQRNKGNFPGRFSGRQFSNSRSEMNVSTLELGDSALYLCASSNGVGLNTEAFFGQGTRLTVV.